This TCR gamma chain was sequenced in a study of gamma delta lymphoproliferative disorders and STAT genes (dated by TCRdb to 2017 to 2018). Turning to the overall study: Of the 9 Tgammadelta LGLL patients who were sequenced, 4 had symptomatic disease and 5 followed an indolent course. Gamma-chain libraries were prepared from at least 50 ng of genomic DNA using the LymphoTrack Dx TCRG Assay. Because no corresponding Invivoscribe delta assay was available, delta-chain libraries were prepared according to the standard operating procedure of the EuroClonality-NGS working group. The study profiled TCR gamma and delta CDR3 repertoires by deep sequencing in Tgammadelta lymphoproliferative disease patients and healthy controls, within a larger immunophenotypic and STAT-mutation study. The TCR-sequenced pilot group comprised roughly 9 Tgammadelta large granular lymphocyte leukemia patients and a couple of hepatosplenic T-cell lymphoma patients. To confirm results, a couple of gamma-chain samples and every delta-chain sample were sequenced twice.

A note on this clone: This receptor's antigen is unknown. The sample holds no much larger clone one base away, and base qualities are not on file. Within the sample, other DNA sequences also encode this same CDR3.

The CDR3 contains 12 residues, cysteine and phenylalanine counted. Here the CDR3 DNA is all that survives: 36 bases in frame from base 1. Trimming leaves V shorter by 4 bases and J shorter by 5 bases, with the junction holding 5 bases beyond the gene matches. The germline V gene supplies CDR1 EGSTGY and CDR2 YDSYTSSV. Overall study outcomes, separate from this receptor: The authors pointed out that NGS specificity may be lower at low frequencies, so whether leukemic clones are public or private needs to be confirmed. Control T cells were likely spread across varied maturation stages, whereas leukemic cells were skewed toward terminal effectors, which potentially limits comparisons between patients and controls. Major clones in indolent patients were dominated by Vgamma9-JgammaP and Vdelta2-Ddelta3-Jdelta1 rearrangements, but these rearrangements were absent in symptomatic patients, who instead used less common gene combinations. Almost every major gamma and delta clonotype found in patients was public, meaning shared with at least one healthy donor, with just a couple of gamma clonotypes being private to disease. When whole repertoires were clustered, gamma repertoires from patients grouped apart from those of healthy controls, but delta repertoires did not separate between the groups.

TCR sequencing was performed on genomic DNA from peripheral blood mononuclear cells isolated from patients and controls. A median age of roughly 64 years was recorded for the sequenced patients, of whom a few were male and about 6 were female. Patients were enrolled at one hematology unit in Padova, Italy, and were reclassified as T-LGLL or HSTCL using the 2017 WHO criteria. All patient samples were collected while patients were either off therapy or before therapy. In both library preparation methods, multiplex PCR was run with primers aimed at the conserved V and J regions of the TCR genes. After purification and pooling, the amplicons were sequenced on an Illumina MiSeq platform. As for the authors' bioinformatics: V(D)J alignment, clonotype assembly and translation were done with MiXCR, while functionality assessment and CDR3 repertoire analyses were done with VDJtools. CDR3 followed the IMGT definition, and analyses included only productive sequences that used functional genes, leaving out ORF genes and pseudogenes. A custom Python script was used to look across all patients and controls for identical amino acid CDR3s belonging to major clonotypes, meaning those with a frequency of >=5%. Clonotype frequencies in patients versus controls were compared with a one-sided non-parametric Wilcoxon test. Via CATT, TCRdb reprocessed the public reads, and rows with identical DNA were then joined. The authors' filters were not applied to this entry. This sample gives about 2,500 gamma-chain clones in total; about 19% of them show up just once. The ten biggest clones cover 58% of the sample.

The sample consisted of blood. This receptor was identified in a human donor with gamma-delta T-cell large granular lymphocyte leukemia. This sequence uses TRGV4 and TRGJ1 or TRGJ2. TCRdb is silent on the J gene; assignment here came from matching the DNA to germline. This receptor carries the CDR3 CATWDGHYKKLF. The DNA sequence is TGTGCCACCTGGGACGGGCATTATAAGAAACTCTTT.